This is a list of T cell receptor beta chains from one sample in a study of blood T cell repertoires in COVID-19. Produced via immunoSEQ multiplex PCR; TCRdb's table is partial and in-frame only. The sample contains over 150,000 clones, 90% to 95% of which appear only once. Sequenced input: peripheral blood. Receptors originate from a man between 45 and 60 years old with acute or convalescent COVID-19. The CDR3 runs from the conserved cysteine through the conserved F or W. A D gene is named only where the DNA matches it firmly. Size tells how often a clone was seen (once, few, many) or the class of an expanded clone, and some rows leave it out.

CDR3 DNA | CDR3 protein | D gene | J gene | V gene | clone size
TGTGCCAGCAGCCAAGGGGGAGGGCCGGGTGAGCAGTACTTC | CASSQGGGPGEQYF | TRBD2 | TRBJ2-7 | TRBV3-1/TRBV3-2 | .
TGTGCCTGGAGTACGCCAGGGGGGTTTTGGGGCTACACCTTC | CAWSTPGGFWGYTF | TRBD1 | TRBJ1-2 | TRBV30 | few
TGTGCCAGCAGCCCCCGGGCAGGGTGGGGTCTAGTAGGAGAGACCCAGTACTTC | CASSPRAGWGLVGETQYF | . | TRBJ2-5 | TRBV3-1/TRBV3-2 | .
TGTGCCAGCAGTGCAGGGTCTCTTGGCTACACCTTC | CASSAGSLGYTF | . | TRBJ1-2 | TRBV9 | .
TGTGCCAGCAGTTACTCGGTGGCGGGGGTCGAGCAGTACTTC | CASSYSVAGVEQYF | TRBD2 | TRBJ2-7 | TRBV6-6 | .
TGTGCCAGCAGCCAAGGTGGGCTTGGGGAAAAACTGTTTTTT | CASSQGGLGEKLFF | . | TRBJ1-4 | TRBV3-1/TRBV3-2 | .
TGCAGTGCTAGTTGGGCCCAGACCGATACGCAGTATTTT | CSASWAQTDTQYF | . | TRBJ2-3 | TRBV20-1 | .
TGTGCCAGCAGCGTTACCCCCTCCGGGACAGGGACTGGAAACACCATATATTTT | CASSVTPSGTGTGNTIYF | TRBD1 | TRBJ1-3 | TRBV9 | .
TGTGCCAGCAGCAAAAGAGGGACAGGGGGTCGAAACACCATATATTTT | CASSKRGTGGRNTIYF | TRBD1 | TRBJ1-3 | TRBV5-4 | .
TGTGCCAGCAGTTTAGGGGGAGGCAATCAGCCCCAGCATTTT | CASSLGGGNQPQHF | . | TRBJ1-5 | TRBV6-2/TRBV6-3 | .
TGCGCCAGCAGCTTTCAACTAGGGAGCTACAATGAGCAGTTCTTC | CASSFQLGSYNEQFF | . | TRBJ2-1 | TRBV5-1 | .
TGTGCCAGCAGCCAAGATCCGGACATCACAGATACGCAGTATTTT | CASSQDPDITDTQYF | . | TRBJ2-3 | TRBV3-1/TRBV3-2 | .
TGTGCCAGCAGTTCTTACAAAACCGGGACAGGGAACAAGAACACCGGGGAGCTGTTTTTT | CASSSYKTGTGNKNTGELFF | TRBD1 | TRBJ2-2 | TRBV28 | .
TGTGCCAGCAGTTCCTCCCCCGGGGTCTCTGGAAACACCATATATTTT | CASSSSPGVSGNTIYF | . | TRBJ1-3 | TRBV28 | .
TGTGCCAGCAGCCTCAAGGGGAATAATTCACCCCTCCACTTT | CASSLKGNNSPLHF | . | TRBJ1-6 | TRBV11-2 | .